This T cell receptor (beta chain) was identified during a study of cytomegalovirus exposure and HLA in healthy donors. The sample holds one count of this clone. Its antigen is not identified. Notes on the study in general: There were some public TCRs occurring in many donors, but most TCR sequences were rare.

The PCR contained 60 Vbeta and 13 Jbeta primers. Assay: immunoSEQ multiplex PCR; the TCRdb copy retains only in-frame clones and omits some. Of 150,000 to 200,000 clones in the sample, approximately 80% were seen once. The CDR3 extends over 14 amino acids. V was shortened by 5 bases and J by 0 bases, with 13 bases between the two germline ends. Germline V gene data show CDR1 as GTSNPN and CDR2 as SVGIG (reference sequence). The receptor's source is a woman in her forties in good health and CMV-seronegative. Sequencing was carried out using PBMCs. V and J are TRBV30 and TRBJ1-1; D is undetermined. CDR3 DNA: TGTGCCTGGGGCCCGCGGGATATGAACACTGAAGCTTTCTTT. This codes for CAWGPRDMNTEAFF.